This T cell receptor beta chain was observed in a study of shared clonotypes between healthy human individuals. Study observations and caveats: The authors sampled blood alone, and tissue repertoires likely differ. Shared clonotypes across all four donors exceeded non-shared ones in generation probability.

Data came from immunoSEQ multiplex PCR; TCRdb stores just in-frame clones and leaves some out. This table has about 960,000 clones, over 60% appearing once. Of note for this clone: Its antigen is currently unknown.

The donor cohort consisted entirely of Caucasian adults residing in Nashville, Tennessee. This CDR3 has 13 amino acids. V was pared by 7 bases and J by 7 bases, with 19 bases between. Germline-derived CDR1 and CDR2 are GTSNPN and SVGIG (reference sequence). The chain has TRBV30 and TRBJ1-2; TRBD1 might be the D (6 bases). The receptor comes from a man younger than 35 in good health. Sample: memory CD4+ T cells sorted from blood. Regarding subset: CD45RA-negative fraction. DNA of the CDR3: TGTGCCTCTCGGGGGGGCGCGATGGGTGGCTACACCTTC. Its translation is CASRGGAMGGYTF.